Below, 21 T cell receptor beta chains from the same sample are listed, as sequenced in a study of blood T cell repertoires in COVID-19. Libraries were prepared by immunoSEQ multiplex PCR; TCRdb keeps only in-frame clonotypes and omits some of them. The repertoire consists of about 250,000 clones, with about nine tenths occurring once and the leading ten covering around 1.5%. Sequenced: peripheral blood. The receptors derive from a woman aged 55-69 years who had recovered from COVID-19.

The chain couples TRBV12-3 or TRBV12-4 to TRBJ2-3; D is perhaps TRBD1 (5 bases). V lost 7 bases and J 4 bases, leaving 12 bases between the germline ends. This CDR3 is 13 amino acids long. This chain's CDR3 is CASIQQGADTQYF. DNA for the CDR3: TGTGCCAGCATCCAGCAAGGGGCAGATACGCAGTATTTT.

The chain employs TRBV24-1 and TRBJ2-7, with D possibly matching TRBD1 (5 bases). The V end was cut by 9 bases, the J end by 6 bases, with 17 bases between. From germline, CDR1 is KGHDR and CDR2 SFDVKD. This CDR3 contains 13 residues. The CDR3 coding sequence is TGTGCCACCGTCAGGCAGGGAATGGCCGAGCAGTACTTC. This translates into CATVRQGMAEQYF.

The chain links TRBV29-1 to TRBJ2-5; the match to TRBD1 covers 8 bases. Looked up from germline, CDR1 is SQVTM and CDR2 is ANQGSEA. The CDR3 runs 14 residues. V gave up 2 bases and J gave up 4 bases; unmatched junction bases: 6. The CDR3 spells CSVEQGARGETQYF. CDR3 DNA sequence: TGCAGCGTTGAACAGGGGGCAAGGGGAGAGACCCAGTACTTC.

The chain carries TRBV5-1 and TRBJ1-3, with D uncertain. Trimming stripped 3 bases from V and 4 bases from J, with 23 bases between. Germline V CDR1 and CDR2: SGHRS, YFSETQ. CDR3 size: 18 residues. CDR3 sequence reads: CASSSQTINTAGGNTIYF. CDR3 sequence (DNA): TGCGCCAGCAGCTCCCAAACCATCAACACGGCGGGGGGAAACACCATATATTTT.

V is TRBV5-1 and J is TRBJ2-7; 9 nucleotides line up with TRBD2. V gave up 4 bases and J gave up 5 bases; unmatched junction bases: 7. Germline V gene data show CDR1 as SGHRS and CDR2 as YFSETQ. The CDR3 runs 14 residues. The CDR3 DNA sequence: TGCGCCAGCAGCACCGGGACTAGCTTCCACGAGCAGTACTTC. It is translated as CASSTGTSFHEQYF. Full variable domain (outside the CDR3, taken from reference TRBV5-1 and TRBJ2-7): KAGVTQTPRYLIKTRGQQVTLSCSPISGHRSVSWYQQTPGQGLQFLFEYFSETQRNKGNFPGRFSGRQFSNSRSEMNVSTLELGDSALYLCASSTGTSFHEQYFGPGTRLTVT.

This chain uses TRBV19 with TRBJ2-2; D not certain. V was clipped by 4 bases and J by 6 bases, with 9 bases between them. CDR3 length: 13 residues. Germline V CDR1 and CDR2: LNHDA, SQIVND (reference sequence). The CDR3 loop is CASSTLSPGELFF. The CDR3 DNA reads as TGTGCCAGTAGTACCCTCTCCCCCGGGGAGCTGTTTTTT.

The chain couples TRBV6-4 to TRBJ1-5; D remains ambiguous. CDR1 and CDR2 from the germline V gene are MRHNA and SNTAGT. The ends were cut back, 4 bases at V and 4 bases at J, with 8 bases in the middle. CDR3 size: 13 residues. CDR3 region: CASSVELNQPQHF. As DNA, the CDR3 is TGTGCCAGCAGTGTGGAGCTAAATCAGCCCCAGCATTTT.

The CDR3 DNA sequence: TGTGCCAGCAGTTCCTCCTGGGGACAGGAAAATTCACCCCTCCACTTT. The encoded protein is CASSSSWGQENSPLHF. This chain links TRBV28 with TRBJ1-6; 8 nucleotides line up with TRBD1. The germline CDR1 and CDR2 sequences are MDHEN and SYDVKM. J lost 7 bases, V lost 4 bases, and 9 bases had no gene match. This CDR3 is built from 16 residues. Together with reference TRBV28 and TRBJ1-6, the CDR3 gives the full variable domain: DVKVTQSSRYLVKRTGEKVFLECVQDMDHENMFWYRQDPGLGLRLIYFSYDVKMKEKGDIPEGYSVSREKKERFSLILESASTNQTSMYLCASSSSWGQENSPLHFGNGTRLTVT.

This chain connects TRBV15 to TRBJ2-2; the match to TRBD2 covers 10 bases. CDR1 is LNHNV and CDR2 is YYDKDF in the germline V gene (reference sequence). Unmatched junction bases numbered 10, after V lost 6 bases and J lost 12 bases. The CDR3 sequence is 14 residues long. Here the CDR3 reads CATSRGAGGPQLFF. CDR3 DNA: TGTGCCACCAGTAGGGGAGCGGGGGGGCCGCAGCTGTTTTTT.

V usage is TRBV5-1 and J usage is TRBJ2-3; D gene uncertain. Germline lookup yields CDR1 SGHRS and CDR2 YFSETQ. V was trimmed by 3 bases and J by 4 bases, leaving 9 bases between them. The CDR3 extends over 13 amino acids. The CDR3 here is CASSSLFPDTQYF. The CDR3 DNA sequence: TGCGCCAGCAGCTCCCTGTTCCCAGATACGCAGTATTTT.

The chain is built from TRBV12-3 or TRBV12-4 and TRBJ2-1; perhaps TRBD1 as D (5 bases). The germline V and J ends were trimmed by 4 bases and 5 bases, with 9 bases remaining between them. CDR3 length equals 13 residues. The chain's CDR3 is CASSSARDNEQFF. CDR3 DNA sequence: TGTGCCAGCAGTTCTGCCAGGGACAATGAGCAGTTCTTC.

V is TRBV4-1 and J is TRBJ1-5; D gene ambiguous. The ends were cut back, 0 bases at V and 7 bases at J, with 7 bases in the middle. This CDR3 has 13 residues. Germline V CDR1 and CDR2: MGHRA, YSYEKL. In DNA, the CDR3 is TGCGCCAGCAGCCAAGACCACGGGCAGCCCCAGCATTTT. This sequence encodes CASSQDHGQPQHF.

This sequence joins TRBV10-1 and TRBJ1-2; 7 bases align to TRBD1. CDR1 is WNHNN, CDR2 SYGVQD, per germline (reference sequence). The CDR3 is 14 residues long. Unmatched junction bases numbered 4, after V lost 2 bases and J lost 4 bases. The CDR3 spells CASSESTGVYGYTF. The CDR3 coding sequence is TGCGCCAGCAGTGAGAGTACAGGGGTCTATGGCTACACCTTC.

The J gene is TRBJ1-2, the V gene TRBV28, with 11 bases matching TRBD1. This CDR3 region has 17 residues. V shed 6 bases, J shed 4 bases, and the junction held 13 bases outside the gene matches. CDR1 and CDR2 (germline): MDHEN, SYDVKM. The CDR3 nucleotides read TGTGCCAGCAGCCCCGGGACAGGGGGGGGACTTGCCTATGGCTACACCTTC. Its protein is CASSPGTGGGLAYGYTF.

The CDR3 bases are TGTGCCAGCAGTGGCGGGGGGGCCCAAGAGACCCAGTACTTC. Translated: CASSGGGAQETQYF. The J gene is TRBJ2-5, the V gene TRBV6-2 or TRBV6-3, with 9 bases that match TRBD2. J lost 1 base, V lost 5 bases, and 2 bases had no gene match. CDR1 is MNHEY and CDR2 is SVGEGT in the germline V gene. The CDR3 totals 14 residues.

This clone was observed a single time. J is TRBJ2-5 and V is TRBV18, with D tentatively TRBD2 (5 bases). CDR1 and CDR2 from the germline V gene are KGHSH and LQKENI. This CDR3 is 12 amino acids long. Trimming took 6 bases from V and 4 from J, leaving 9 bases between them. Here the CDR3 DNA reads TGTGCCAGCTCCCCTGAGGGAGAGACCCAGTACTTC. Its translation: CASSPEGETQYF.

The chain couples TRBV5-6 to TRBJ1-1, with no clear D. The CDR3 loop spans 14 amino acids. CDR1 is SGHDT, CDR2 YYEEEE, per germline. Trimming removed 6 bases at V and 4 bases at J, with 16 bases between. CDR3 protein: CASTQRRLRTEAFF. The CDR3 nucleotides read TGTGCCAGCACTCAGCGTAGGTTGCGCACTGAAGCTTTCTTT.

The V call is TRBV18, the J call TRBJ2-7, with D maybe TRBD1 (6 bases). The CDR3 contains 15 residues. V was trimmed by 3 bases and J by 2 bases, leaving 14 bases between them. Per germline, CDR1 KGHSH and CDR2 LQKENI. The CDR3 region has the DNA TGTGCCAGCTCACCCCAGACAGGTCAAACCTACGAGCAGTACTTC. It translates to CASSPQTGQTYEQYF. The full variable domain, in which reference TRBV18 and TRBJ2-7 provide the parts outside the CDR3, is NAGVMQNPRHLVRRRGQEARLRCSPMKGHSHVYWYRQLPEEGLKFMVYLQKENIIDESGMPKERFSAEFPKEGPSILRIQQVVRGDSAAYFCASSPQTGQTYEQYFGPGTRLTVT.

V usage is TRBV15 and J usage is TRBJ1-3; TRBD1 is a possible D gene (5 bases). The germline CDR1 and CDR2 sequences are LNHNV and YYDKDF (reference sequence). This CDR3 spans 14 amino acids. V shed 3 bases and J shed 4 bases, with 10 bases lying between them. The chain's CDR3 is CATSSPGSGNTIYF. CDR3 nucleotides: TGTGCCACCAGCAGTCCAGGGTCGGGAAACACCATATATTTT.

The V gene is TRBV28, the J gene TRBJ1-5, with D possibly TRBD1 on 6 matching bases. Trimming took 1 base from V and 5 from J, leaving 12 bases between them. CDR3 size: 15 residues. Germline loops: CDR1 MDHEN, CDR2 SYDVKM. This CDR3 reads CASSLSRGVYQPQHF. Written as DNA, the CDR3 is TGTGCCAGCAGTTTATCCAGGGGTGTTTATCAGCCCCAGCATTTT.

J is TRBJ2-3 and V is TRBV9, with D maybe TRBD1 (6 bases). The germline CDR1 and CDR2 sequences are SGDLS and YYNGEE. V was pared by 5 bases and J by 1 base, with 20 bases between. CDR3 length equals 17 residues. CDR3 sequence: CASSPRRVGAGTDTQYF. CDR3 bases: TGTGCCAGCAGTCCCCGGCGGGTGGGGGCAGGCACAGATACGCAGTATTTT. The full variable domain, with the rest looked up from reference TRBV9 and TRBJ2-3, is DSGVTQTPKHLITATGQRVTLRCSPRSGDLSVYWYQQSLDQGLQFLIQYYNGEERAKGNILERFSAQQFPDLHSELNLSSLELGDSALYFCASSPRRVGAGTDTQYFGPGTRLTVL.